One sample yielded the 15 T cell receptor beta chains listed below, sequenced in a study of blood T cell repertoires in COVID-19. Profiling relied on immunoSEQ multiplex PCR, and the TCRdb table lists in-frame clones only, not all of them. The table lists 150,000 to 200,000 clones, more than 70% of them singletons. Sequenced sample: peripheral blood. All receptors derive from a human donor in a cohort sampled during active COVID-19.

This chain uses TRBV27 with TRBJ2-3, with 9 bases that match TRBD1. V was clipped by 5 bases and J by 3 bases; unmatched bases: 6. Germline V CDR1 and CDR2: MNHEY, SMNVEV (reference sequence). The CDR3 is 15 residues long. In DNA, the CDR3 is TGTGCCAGCAGTCCAGGGACAGGGATTACAGATACGCAGTATTTT. This encodes CASSPGTGITDTQYF.

This rearrangement joins TRBV5-1 to TRBJ2-7, with 10 positions matching TRBD1. There are 14 residues in the CDR3. Germline assignment: CDR1 SGHRS and CDR2 YFSETQ. V lost 3 bases, J lost 3 bases, and 3 bases stayed unmatched. The CDR3 DNA is TGCGCCAGCAGCTGGGGACAGGGGAGCTACGAGCAGTACTTC. The encoded protein is CASSWGQGSYEQYF.

The J gene is TRBJ1-4, the V gene TRBV20-1; D might be TRBD1 (6 bases). The CDR3 extends over 17 amino acids. The ends were cut back, 3 bases at V and 0 bases at J, with 17 bases in the middle. The germline V gene encodes CDR1 DFQATT and CDR2 SNEGSKA (reference sequence). CDR3 DNA sequence: TGCAGTGCTAGTGACGTAACAGGGAGTGCAACTAATGAAAAACTGTTTTTT. It is translated as CSASDVTGSATNEKLFF.

CDR3 residues: CATSDPGLAGAADTQYF. CDR3 nucleotide sequence: TGTGCCACCAGTGACCCGGGACTAGCGGGAGCGGCAGATACGCAGTATTTT. J is TRBJ2-3 and V is TRBV24-1, with TRBD2 matching over 14 bases. The junction had 6 bases not matched to a gene; V was cut back by 4 bases and J by 4 bases. Per germline, CDR1 KGHDR and CDR2 SFDVKD. The CDR3 has 17 residues.

The V call is TRBV7-2, the J call TRBJ2-5; 7 bases are shared with TRBD2. The CDR3 is 15 residues long. Germline V gene data show CDR1 as SGHTA and CDR2 as FQGNSA. V lost 1 base, J lost 3 bases, and 5 bases stayed unmatched. The CDR3 is CASSLGAGREETQYF. The CDR3 coding sequence is TGTGCCAGCAGCTTAGGAGCAGGGAGGGAAGAGACCCAGTACTTC. Full variable domain (rest looked up from reference TRBV7-2 and TRBJ2-5): GAGVSQSPSNKVTEKGKDVELRCDPISGHTALYWYRQSLGQGLEFLIYFQGNSAPDKSGLPSDRFSAERTGGSVSTLTIQRTQQEDSAVYLCASSLGAGREETQYFGPGTRLLVL.

This sequence joins TRBV5-6 and TRBJ1-1, with TRBD1 as a possible D gene (5 bases). This CDR3 has 14 amino acids. Germline values: CDR1 SGHDT, CDR2 YYEEEE. The ends were cut back, 3 bases at V and 3 bases at J, with 12 bases in the middle. CDR3: CASSSPGWDTEAFF. CDR3 nucleotide sequence: TGTGCCAGCAGCTCCCCAGGGTGGGACACTGAAGCTTTCTTT.

The chain has TRBV28 and TRBJ2-7, with unresolved D. The germline V gene has CDR1 MDHEN and CDR2 SYDVKM. V shed 1 base and J shed 4 bases, with 5 bases lying between them. CDR3 length equals 12 residues. DNA of the CDR3: TGTGCCAGCAGTTTATCAAAATACGAGCAGTACTTC. This sequence encodes CASSLSKYEQYF.

This clone has a single count. The chain couples TRBV11-2 to TRBJ2-5; TRBD2 agrees at 7 bases. From germline, CDR1 is SGHAT and CDR2 FQNNGV. V lost 1 base to trimming and J lost 5 bases; unmatched junction nucleotides: 4. There are 14 residues in the CDR3. Written as DNA, the CDR3 is TGTGCCAGCAGCTTAGGAGCGGGGTTTGAGACCCAGTACTTC. Translated, it gives CASSLGAGFETQYF.

The chain couples TRBV5-6 to TRBJ2-1; 11 bases match TRBD2. Looked up from germline, CDR1 is SGHDT and CDR2 is YYEEEE. This CDR3 contains 16 residues. Unmatched junction bases numbered 12, after V lost 4 bases and J lost 9 bases. The CDR3 nucleotides read TGTGCCAGCAGCCTAATACTAGCGGGGGCTGGGGGTGAGCAGTTCTTC. Its protein is CASSLILAGAGGEQFF.

This rearrangement joins TRBV7-2 to TRBJ1-1; no firm D call. CDR1 is SGHTA, CDR2 FQGNSA, per germline. The CDR3 sequence is 13 residues long. Trimming removed 1 base at V and 7 bases at J, with 10 bases between. Here the CDR3 reads CASSLELPDEAFF. The CDR3 DNA follows: TGTGCCAGCAGCTTAGAGCTACCCGATGAAGCTTTCTTT.

The chain carries TRBV6-5 and TRBJ1-1; 8 bases match TRBD1. This CDR3 comprises 13 residues. The V gene's germline CDR1 is MNHEY and CDR2 SVGAGI. V shed 0 bases, J shed 11 bases, and the junction held 5 bases outside the gene matches. The CDR3 loop is CASSYSTGAMAFF. For the CDR3, the DNA is TGTGCCAGCAGTTACTCGACAGGGGCGATGGCTTTCTTT.

The V gene is TRBV7-9, the J gene TRBJ2-7; TRBD2 agrees at 11 bases. V dropped 5 bases and J dropped 3; count of bases not matched to a gene: 6. The CDR3 runs to 15 residues. CDR1 is SEHNR, CDR2 FQNEAQ, per germline (reference sequence). The CDR3 nucleotides read TGTGCCAGCAGCCGCATAGCGGGAGGGAGCTACGAGCAGTACTTC. This translates into CASSRIAGGSYEQYF.

The V gene is TRBV5-6, the J gene TRBJ1-1, with 7 bases that match TRBD1. In germline, CDR1 is SGHDT, CDR2 YYEEEE. There are 15 residues in the CDR3. J gave up 4 bases and V 6 bases, and 12 bases lay outside the gene matches. CDR3 in DNA: TGTGCCAGCATAAACGTGAAGACAGGGAGCACTGAAGCTTTCTTT. It codes for CASINVKTGSTEAFF.

Written as DNA, the CDR3 is TGTGCCATTCAAGACAGGGGGACATCCTACGAGCAGTACTTC. Protein product: CAIQDRGTSYEQYF. The chain carries TRBV2 and TRBJ2-7, with 9 bases aligning to TRBD1. Per the germline V gene, CDR1 is SNHLY and CDR2 is FYNNEI. The CDR3 runs 14 residues. V shed 10 bases and J 1 base; nucleotides not matched to a gene: 8.

The chain joins TRBV6-6 to TRBJ2-7; D is possibly TRBD1 (6 bases). Germline V CDR1 and CDR2: MNHNY, SVGAGI (reference sequence). The V end lost 5 bases, the J end lost 3 bases, and 8 bases lay between the germline ends. The CDR3 runs 12 residues. In DNA, the CDR3 is TGTGCCAGCAGTCCACAGGGCTACGAGCAGTACTTC. As protein: CASSPQGYEQYF.